This T cell receptor beta chain was observed in a study of chemoradiotherapy in HPV16-positive cancers. Germline values: CDR1 MNHEY, CDR2 SMNVEV (reference sequence). V gave up 10 bases and J gave up 9 bases; unmatched junction bases: 8. The CDR3 extends over 14 amino acids. TCRdb's copy holds only in-frame clones and misses some; the assay was immunoSEQ multiplex PCR. Among more than 9,000 clones, 90% were seen once, and the ten largest hold around 2.9%. The receptor comes from a human donor with HPV-associated anogenital cancer. This specimen was taken from a patient who underwent chemoradiotherapy. The J gene is TRBJ1-6, the V gene TRBV27; 11 positions match TRBD1. The CDR3 sequence: CATSSGTGGSPLHF. In DNA form, the CDR3 reads TGTGCCACGTCATCCGGGACAGGGGGTTCACCCCTCCACTTT.